The 4 T cell receptor beta chains presented below share a single source sample, sequenced in a study of Ad26.COV2.S vaccination and SARS-CoV-2 variants. Clones were read by immunoSEQ multiplex PCR, and TCRdb kept only the in-frame ones, dropping some. The table shows 350,000 to 500,000 clones, with roughly 87% occurring only once. Treatment: 15 to 20 received Ad26.COV2.S at low or high dose, single or two shots; 5 received placebo; per-sample allocation not given. Sample collection was performed on day 63 after the first vaccine or placebo injection. The source was peripheral blood, collected in a trial of Ad26.COV2.S vaccine versus placebo. All receptors come from a person between 18 and 65 years old who received the Ad26.COV2.S COVID-19 vaccine or a placebo.

The J gene is TRBJ1-5, the V gene TRBV20-1; TRBD1 aligns across 8 bases. Germline V CDR1 and CDR2: DFQATT, SNEGSKA (reference sequence). V trimming: 3 bases; J trimming: 1 base; junction bases outside the gene matches: 11. The CDR3 runs 17 residues. The CDR3 nucleotides read TGCAGTGCTAGTGGCAGGGACAGGAGATTAAGCAATCAGCCCCAGCATTTT. Its protein product is CSASGRDRRLSNQPQHF.

This clone was counted only a few times. The chain is built from TRBV4-2 and TRBJ2-6, with D perhaps matching TRBD1 (5 bases). The CDR3 is made up of 15 amino acids. Trimming cost V 3 bases and J 4 bases, with 10 bases left between them. CDR1 and CDR2 (germline): LGHNA, YNFKEQ. CDR3 sequence: CASSHEQDGANVLTF. CDR3 bases: TGTGCCAGCAGCCATGAACAGGACGGGGCCAACGTCCTGACTTTC.

The chain is built from TRBV4-2 and TRBJ1-2; D unclear. Per germline, CDR1 LGHNA and CDR2 YNFKEQ. Deletions cut 0 bases from V and 8 bases from J, with 13 bases between. This CDR3 is 14 amino acids long. CDR3 coding DNA: TGTGCCAGCAGCCAAGATAGGGAGCTCTACGGCTACACCTTC. Protein sequence: CASSQDRELYGYTF.

The chain recombines TRBV6-6 with TRBJ1-2; D unclear. CDR1 and CDR2 from the germline V gene are MNHNY and SVGAGI (reference sequence). Trimming pared 5 bases from V and 5 bases from J, leaving 6 bases between. The CDR3 sequence is 11 residues long. The CDR3 sequence: CASSGVYGYTF. CDR3 nucleotides: TGTGCCAGCAGTGGGGTTTATGGCTACACCTTC.